These 17 T cell receptor beta chains share one sample of origin, sequenced in a study of post-analysis software for immune sequencing data. Study outcomes and limitations: There were five or six TRBV segments more frequent in patients than controls, and TRBV5-6, TRBV5-1 and TRBV20-1 were among them.

Carried by the TCR beta cDNA libraries were unique molecular identifiers. TCRdb recomputed calls from the PCR reads with MiXCR, one row per CDR3 protein. The sample shows roughly 540,000 distinct CDR3 sequences, 34% of them seen only once. These TCRs' antigens remain unknown. The material sequenced was blood. The receptors come from a girl aged 2 to 17 with multiple sclerosis.

In this sample, this clonotype turned up once. CDR3 in DNA: TGTGCCAGCAGAACACACGGGACCCAGTACTTC. Translated, it gives CASRTHGTQYF. This sequence joins TRBV27 and TRBJ2-5, with D unclear. Per the germline V gene, CDR1 is MNHEY and CDR2 is SMNVEV (reference sequence). The CDR3 has 11 residues. V was shortened by 6 bases and J by 7 bases, with 9 bases between the two germline ends.

CDR3 DNA: TGTGCCAGCAGCACAGGACAGGGCTTTCAGTACCAAGAGACCCAGTACTTC. Its translation is CASSTGQGFQYQETQYF. The chain joins TRBV7-9 to TRBJ2-5, with 8 positions matching TRBD1. Germline lookup yields CDR1 SEHNR and CDR2 FQNEAQ (reference sequence). CDR3 length: 17 residues. With 5 bases clipped from V and 0 bases from J, the junction kept 11 bases outside the gene matches.

The CDR3 DNA reads as TGTGCCAGCAGCTTGGCCGGGCGGGGGCCCCAAGAGACCCAGTACTTC. Its protein product is CASSLAGRGPQETQYF. The genes are TRBV5-4 and TRBJ2-5, with D possibly matching TRBD2 (7 bases). Germline CDR1 and CDR2: SGHNT and YYREEE (reference sequence). V lost 0 bases to trimming and J lost 1 base, with 13 bases between them. The CDR3 sequence is 16 residues long.

This clonotype was observed a handful of times. V is TRBV5-5 and J is TRBJ2-7, with 8 bases that match TRBD2. The J call may be faulty, since TRBJ2-4 better matches the DNA end. Germline V gives CDR1 SGHKS, CDR2 YYEKEE (reference sequence). CDR3 size: 15 residues. CDR3 in DNA: TGTGCCAGCAGCCCGGGAGGGGCAGGGAGATACATTCAGTACTTC. Translated: CASSPGGAGRYIQYF.

This clonotype was observed at least ten times. The CDR3 is CASSSYPFGTSGTPSTDTQYF. CDR3 sequence (DNA): TGTGCCAGCAGTTCCTACCCCTTCGGGACTAGCGGGACGCCTAGCACAGATACGCAGTATTTT. V is TRBV6-5 and J is TRBJ2-3, with 13 nucleotides matching TRBD2. CDR3 length: 21 amino acids. J lost 0 bases, V lost 4 bases, and 16 bases had no gene match. The germline gives CDR1 MNHEY, CDR2 SVGAGI.

This clonotype was seen just once. The chain links TRBV20-1 to TRBJ2-3; 10 bases fit TRBD2. From germline, CDR1 is DFQATT and CDR2 SNEGSKA (reference sequence). This CDR3 has 14 residues. With V trimmed by 4 bases and J by 2 bases, 3 bases remained unmatched. The CDR3 protein is CSATTSGNTDTQYF. The CDR3 nucleotides read TGCAGTGCTACCACTAGCGGGAACACAGATACGCAGTATTTT.

This clonotype was found a few times. The chain is built from TRBV12-3 or TRBV12-4 and TRBJ1-1; no clear D. This CDR3 has 14 residues. The V end was cut by 5 bases, the J end by 3 bases, with 13 bases between. CDR3 in amino acids: CASSRGTQDTEAFF. Written as DNA, the CDR3 is TGTGCCAGCAGTCGAGGTACCCAGGACACTGAAGCTTTCTTT.

This clonotype has only a few counts. One end of the junction does not line up with germline, which may come from a read error. This chain connects TRBV7-7 to TRBJ1-4; TRBD1 might be the D (5 bases). This CDR3 contains 13 residues. Germline values: CDR1 SSHAT, CDR2 FNYEAQ (reference sequence). CDR3 sequence reads: CASSPGAGEKLFF. The CDR3 region has the DNA TGTGCTAGCAGCCCCGGGGCGGGTGAAAAACTGTTTTTT.

As DNA, the CDR3 is TGTGCCAGCAGCTTACTAGCGGGGGGTTACAATGAGCAGTACTTC. Translating it yields CASSLLAGGYNEQYF. The V gene is TRBV6-5, the J gene TRBJ2-5; 12 positions agree with TRBD2. The CDR3 runs 15 residues. Looked up from germline, CDR1 is MNHEY and CDR2 is SVGAGI. V trimming: 6 bases; J trimming: 11 bases; junction bases outside the gene matches: 13.

The CDR3 protein is CATSRDSGGEQYF. The CDR3 nucleotides are TGTGCCACCAGCAGAGATAGTGGAGGGGAGCAGTACTTC. J is TRBJ2-7 and V is TRBV15, with D maybe TRBD2 (6 bases). The germline CDR1 and CDR2 sequences are LNHNV and YYDKDF (reference sequence). V was pared by 0 bases and J by 7 bases, with 10 bases between. The CDR3 length is 13 residues.

This chain joins TRBV20-1 and TRBJ2-3; 12 bases agree with TRBD2. The CDR3 consists of 19 residues. V lost 5 bases and J lost 0; bases outside the gene matches: 15. CDR1 is DFQATT and CDR2 is SNEGSKA in the germline V gene (reference sequence). This CDR3 is CSAGPGLAGTLSSTDTQYF. The CDR3 DNA is TGCAGTGCTGGACCGGGACTAGCGGGCACCCTGAGCAGCACAGATACGCAGTATTTT.

The rearrangement joins TRBV7-2 to TRBJ1-2; TRBD1 is a possible D gene (5 bases). V dropped 2 bases and J dropped 7 bases, with 11 bases sitting between them. Germline CDR1 reads SGHTA; CDR2 reads FQGNSA. This CDR3 region has 13 residues. The CDR3 is CASSLSRGSGYTF. DNA of the CDR3: TGTGCCAGCAGCTTAAGTAGGGGAAGTGGCTACACCTTC.

The rearrangement joins TRBV20-1 to TRBJ2-7, with 8 bases identical to TRBD2. The V gene end was trimmed by 6 bases and the J gene end by 0 bases; junction bases not matched to a gene: 10. The CDR3 extends over 15 amino acids. Germline lookup yields CDR1 DFQATT and CDR2 SNEGSKA (reference sequence). The CDR3 spells CSADTTSGHSYEQYF. CDR3 DNA sequence: TGCAGTGCCGATACTACTAGCGGCCACTCCTACGAGCAGTACTTC.

The chain carries TRBV5-1 and TRBJ2-3, with 9 bases matching TRBD1. The CDR3 covers 14 residues. Trimming removed 4 bases from V and 4 bases from J; junction bases left unmatched: 4. CDR1 SGHRS and CDR2 YFSETQ come from the germline V gene. The CDR3 DNA reads TGCGCCAGCAGCGTGACAGGGGGGGCAGATACGCAGTATTTT. Translated: CASSVTGGADTQYF.

This clonotype was counted only a few times. This chain connects TRBV5-1 to TRBJ2-1, with D hard to call. Germline CDR1 and CDR2: SGHRS and YFSETQ. Trimming removed 2 bases from V and 4 bases from J, with 16 bases in between. The CDR3 is made up of 16 amino acids. The chain's CDR3 is CASSFLSGSDYNEQFF. In DNA, the CDR3 is TGCGCCAGCAGCTTCCTGTCCGGCTCTGATTACAATGAGCAGTTCTTC.

This clonotype was seen a few times. The V gene is TRBV6-5, the J gene TRBJ1-2; weak D call: TRBD1 (5 bases). This CDR3 has 13 amino acids. V was cut by 3 bases and J by 4 bases, with 9 bases left in between. Germline loops: CDR1 MNHEY, CDR2 SVGAGI. CDR3 amino acids: CASSYMQGYGYTF. CDR3 DNA sequence: TGTGCCAGCAGTTATATGCAGGGCTATGGCTACACCTTC.

This sequence joins TRBV3-1 and TRBJ2-5; TRBD1 aligns across 9 bases. Germline CDR1 and CDR2: LGHDT and YNNKEL (reference sequence). This CDR3 comprises 16 residues. V gave up 1 base and J gave up 5 bases; unmatched junction bases: 8. CDR3 DNA sequence: TGTGCCAGCAGCCAAGGGGACAGGGCTCTAGGGGAGACCCAGTACTTC. Translating gives CASSQGDRALGETQYF.